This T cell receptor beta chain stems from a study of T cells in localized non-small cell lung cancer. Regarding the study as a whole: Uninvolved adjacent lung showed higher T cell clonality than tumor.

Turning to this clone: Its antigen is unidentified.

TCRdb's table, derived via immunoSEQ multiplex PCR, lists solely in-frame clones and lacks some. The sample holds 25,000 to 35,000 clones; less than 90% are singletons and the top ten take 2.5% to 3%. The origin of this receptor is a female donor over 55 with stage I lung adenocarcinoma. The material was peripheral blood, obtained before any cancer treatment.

Here the CDR3 DNA reads TGTGCCAGCAGCAAAGCCGACACAGGGGTTTCGCGAGCTGAAGCTTTCTTT. Its protein product is CASSKADTGVSRAEAFF. The rearrangement uses TRBV21-1 and TRBJ1-1; the DNA was not used to check the table's D call, TRBD1. TRBV21-1 is noted as a pseudogene. The CDR3 sequence is 17 residues long.